The source of this T cell receptor beta chain is a study of cytomegalovirus exposure and HLA in healthy donors. Overall study results and limits: In a later analysis, specific HLA alleles were associated with 15,000 or so TCR beta sequences at a 0.05 false discovery rate. Relative to equally common others, HLA-associated TCR beta chains showed greater clonal expansion in a later analysis.

The PCR used 60 Vbeta and 13 Jbeta primers. Sequencing was performed with immunoSEQ multiplex PCR; in TCRdb, only in-frame clones are kept and a portion is missing. The sample has some 150,000 clones, over 8% seen once; the top ten hold around 1.9%. Details on this clone: Its antigen is undetermined.

V was shortened by 0 bases and J by 5 bases, with 8 bases between the two germline ends. The CDR3 loop spans 13 amino acids. Germline values: CDR1 MNHEY, CDR2 SMNVEV (reference sequence). The sequence came from a male donor in good health and CMV-seronegative. Sequencing used PBMCs. The chain links TRBV27 to TRBJ2-7; D unclear. CDR3 sequence reads: CASSLSRSNEQYF. In nucleotides, the CDR3 is TGTGCCAGCAGTTTATCGCGGTCGAACGAGCAGTACTTC.